The 25 T cell receptor beta chains below all came from one sample that was sequenced in a study of T cell responses to AZD1222 COVID-19 vaccine. TCRdb's table, derived via immunoSEQ multiplex PCR, lists solely in-frame clones and lacks some. The data show fewer than 200,000 clones, about 90% seen once. Material: peripheral blood, obtained on day 0 of MenACWY control vaccination. These receptors were obtained from an adult in good health.

This chain uses TRBV29-1 with TRBJ2-7, with TRBD2 matching 12 bases. This CDR3 spans 14 amino acids. The germline V gene has CDR1 SQVTM and CDR2 ANQGSEA. Trimming at V came to 3 bases and at J to 2 bases, leaving 2 bases not matched to a gene. This chain's CDR3 is CSVDGLAGTYEQYF. The CDR3 DNA reads as TGCAGCGTTGATGGACTAGCGGGGACCTACGAGCAGTACTTC.

The chain carries TRBV11-3 and TRBJ1-2; D is perhaps TRBD1 (5 bases). Germline V gene sequence: CDR1 SGHNT, CDR2 YENEEA. The CDR3 runs 13 residues. Trimming took off 0 bases at V and 6 bases at J, with 8 bases between the two ends. The CDR3 sequence is CASSLEGGDGYTF. CDR3 bases: TGTGCCAGCAGCTTAGAAGGAGGGGATGGCTACACCTTC.

The CDR3 is CASRIRDGYNEQFF. The CDR3 region has the DNA TGTGCCAGCAGGATCCGGGACGGTTACAATGAGCAGTTCTTC. The chain has TRBV2 and TRBJ2-1; D may be TRBD1 or TRBD2 (5 bases each). Germline-derived CDR1 and CDR2 are SNHLY and FYNNEI. V lost 6 bases and J lost 4, with 13 bases in between. The CDR3 consists of 14 residues.

This clone was picked up one time. V gene TRBV5-1 combines with J gene TRBJ2-5; the D is unclear. CDR3 length: 11 residues. V was shortened by 3 bases and J by 1 base, with 1 base between the two germline ends. CDR1 SGHRS and CDR2 YFSETQ come from the germline V gene. The chain's CDR3 is CASSSQETQYF. The CDR3, as DNA: TGCGCCAGCAGCTCCCAAGAGACCCAGTACTTC.

This clone came up once. In DNA form, the CDR3 reads TGTGCCAGCAGTCGGGACAGCTTAATACAGCCCCAGCATTTT. Encoded protein: CASSRDSLIQPQHF. V and J are TRBV2 and TRBJ1-5, with 7 bases that match TRBD1. The CDR3 consists of 14 residues. The junction had 8 bases not matched to a gene; V was cut back by 5 bases and J by 7 bases. Germline V gene sequence: CDR1 SNHLY, CDR2 FYNNEI.

This chain uses TRBV19 with TRBJ1-5; a possible D gene is TRBD1 (5 bases). The V end lost 4 bases, the J end lost 7 bases, and 17 bases lay between the germline ends. CDR3 length equals 15 residues. The germline gives CDR1 LNHDA, CDR2 SQIVND (reference sequence). CDR3 nucleotides: TGTGCCAGTAGTAGGGGCTTACGGATTGGGCAGCCCCAGCATTTT. This codes for CASSRGLRIGQPQHF.

The chain couples TRBV30 to TRBJ1-1; D not certain. Germline V CDR1 and CDR2: GTSNPN, SVGIG (reference sequence). V shed 4 bases and J shed 1 base, with 4 bases lying between them. This CDR3 spans 11 amino acids. The CDR3 spells CAWKKNTEAFF. The DNA for the CDR3 is TGTGCCTGGAAGAAGAACACTGAAGCTTTCTTT.

The rearrangement joins TRBV9 to TRBJ1-4, with 12 nucleotides matching TRBD1. CDR3 length: 15 amino acids. J was trimmed by 10 bases and V by 3 bases; bases with no gene match: 7. Germline V gene sequence: CDR1 SGDLS, CDR2 YYNGEE. The CDR3 spells CASSEGTGGVVKLFF. The CDR3 region has the DNA TGTGCCAGCAGCGAGGGGACAGGGGGCGTCGTAAAACTGTTTTTT. Full variable domain (outside the CDR3, taken from reference TRBV9 and TRBJ1-4): DSGVTQTPKHLITATGQRVTLRCSPRSGDLSVYWYQQSLDQGLQFLIQYYNGEERAKGNILERFSAQQFPDLHSELNLSSLELGDSALYFCASSEGTGGVVKLFFGSGTQLSVL.

CDR3 sequence: CAITQFGAEGKAFF. The DNA of the CDR3 is TGTGCCATCACCCAATTCGGGGCTGAGGGAAAAGCTTTCTTT. The V gene is TRBV10-3, the J gene TRBJ1-1; possibly TRBD1 for D (5 bases). The CDR3 consists of 14 residues. Trimming took 7 bases from V and 9 from J, leaving 21 bases between them. Germline V gene data show CDR1 as ENHRY and CDR2 as SYGVKD.

This chain connects TRBV6-5 to TRBJ1-4, with 9 bases fitting TRBD1. Germline values: CDR1 MNHEY, CDR2 SVGAGI. There are 15 residues in the CDR3. The trim removed 6 bases at V and 3 bases at J, leaving 5 bases unmatched. In DNA, the CDR3 is TGTGCCAGCAGCCCCGGGACAGGGCCTAATGAAAAACTGTTTTTT. Its protein is CASSPGTGPNEKLFF.

The chain combines TRBV2 with TRBJ2-5; D remains unclear. The CDR3 length is 14 residues. V was shortened by 1 base and J by 4 bases, with 10 bases between the two germline ends. Germline values: CDR1 SNHLY, CDR2 FYNNEI. DNA for the CDR3: TGTGCCAGCAGTGAAGTAACCAGCCGAGAGACCCAGTACTTC. Translating gives CASSEVTSRETQYF.

V usage is TRBV7-8 and J usage is TRBJ1-1; the D gene is possibly TRBD1 (6 bases). CDR3 size: 15 residues. Trimming cost V 4 bases and J 1 base, with 13 bases left between them. Per the germline V gene, CDR1 is SGHVS and CDR2 is FQNEAQ. The CDR3 protein is CASSSFGRGNTEAFF. The CDR3, as DNA: TGTGCCAGCAGCTCGTTCGGCAGGGGGAACACTGAAGCTTTCTTT. Full variable domain (outside the CDR3, taken from reference TRBV7-8 and TRBJ1-1): GAGVSQSPRYKVAKRGQDVALRCDPISGHVSLFWYQQALGQGPEFLTYFQNEAQLDKSGLPSDRFFAERPEGSVSTLKIQRTQQEDSAVYLCASSSFGRGNTEAFFGQGTRLTVV.

This sequence joins TRBV27 and TRBJ1-5, with D possibly being TRBD1 (5 bases). Trimming took 6 bases from V and 3 from J, leaving 15 bases between them. This CDR3 has 15 amino acids. Germline CDR1 MNHEY, CDR2 SMNVEV (reference sequence). CDR3 in DNA: TGTGCCAGCAGACCCAGGGCGGGCAACAATCAGCCCCAGCATTTT. Its translation is CASRPRAGNNQPQHF.

The chain recombines TRBV7-3 with TRBJ1-1, with D perhaps TRBD1 (5 bases). This CDR3 is built from 15 residues. V was cut by 4 bases and J by 1 base, with 13 bases left in between. The V gene's germline CDR1 is SGHTA and CDR2 FQGTGA. Here the CDR3 reads CASSSPVTENTEAFF. The DNA of the CDR3 is TGTGCCAGCAGCTCTCCGGTGACAGAGAACACTGAAGCTTTCTTT.

J is TRBJ1-2 and V is TRBV10-3; no firm D call. Deletions cut 5 bases from V and 4 bases from J, with 5 bases between. The CDR3 sequence is 11 residues long. The germline gives CDR1 ENHRY, CDR2 SYGVKD. CDR3 loop: CAISKGYGYTF. The CDR3 DNA sequence: TGTGCCATCAGTAAAGGCTATGGCTACACCTTC.

The chain has TRBV6-1 and TRBJ1-1; D not resolved. CDR1 MNHNS and CDR2 SASEGT come from the germline V gene. The V end lost 3 bases, the J end lost 2 bases, and 7 bases lay between the germline ends. The CDR3 length is 13 residues. The CDR3 DNA reads TGTGCCAGCAGTGACACAGATAACACTGAAGCTTTCTTT. As protein: CASSDTDNTEAFF.

The chain has TRBV2 and TRBJ2-2, with D perhaps given as TRBD1 or TRBD2 (6 bases each). CDR1 and CDR2 (germline): SNHLY, FYNNEI. This CDR3 region has 16 residues. V lost 8 bases and J lost 4, with 20 bases in between. Here the CDR3 DNA reads TGTGCCAGCGGAGGGAGTAGGGACATAGTCACCGGGGAGCTGTTTTTT. Translated, it gives CASGGSRDIVTGELFF.

The rearrangement joins TRBV6-5 to TRBJ1-6, with a possible D match to TRBD1 (6 bases). CDR3 size: 15 residues. V lost 10 bases, J lost 10 bases, and 23 bases lay in between. Germline V gives CDR1 MNHEY, CDR2 SVGAGI. CDR3 amino acids: CATKEEGGNWSPLHF. CDR3 coding DNA: TGTGCCACGAAAGAAGAGGGGGGAAATTGGTCACCCCTCCACTTT.

This clone appeared a few times. The chain is built from TRBV2 and TRBJ2-1; a possible D gene is TRBD2 (6 bases). Germline-derived CDR1 and CDR2 are SNHLY and FYNNEI. V was clipped by 0 bases and J by 6 bases, with 12 bases between them. The CDR3 length is 15 residues. Written as DNA, the CDR3 is TGTGCCAGCAGTGAAGCGCGGGGACTGATCAATGAGCAGTTCTTC. It is translated as CASSEARGLINEQFF.

The CDR3 DNA follows: TGTGCCAGCACCACCCTCGCTGGGTACGAGCAGTACTTC. Its translation is CASTTLAGYEQYF. V gene TRBV11-1 combines with J gene TRBJ2-7; D is ambiguous. Trimming took 7 bases from V and 4 from J, leaving 14 bases between them. This CDR3 has 13 amino acids. Germline CDR1 is SGHAT and CDR2 is FQDESV (reference sequence).

The J gene is TRBJ1-4, the V gene TRBV19, with D perhaps TRBD1 (5 bases). Germline V gene sequence: CDR1 LNHDA, CDR2 SQIVND (reference sequence). The V and J ends lost 3 bases and 6 bases respectively, with 11 bases between them. The CDR3 is made up of 14 amino acids. The CDR3 reads CASSISGGHEKLFF. In DNA form, the CDR3 reads TGTGCCAGTAGTATTTCGGGGGGACATGAAAAACTGTTTTTT.

The chain links TRBV2 to TRBJ2-5; D uncertain. There are 10 residues in the CDR3. The V end lost 8 bases, the J end lost 3 bases, and 4 bases lay between the germline ends. Per germline, CDR1 SNHLY and CDR2 FYNNEI. The CDR3 sequence is CASYKETQYF. The CDR3 nucleotides read TGTGCCAGCTATAAAGAGACCCAGTACTTC.

V is TRBV9 and J is TRBJ1-1; D remains ambiguous. Germline V lookup: CDR1 SGDLS, CDR2 YYNGEE. The CDR3 runs 15 residues. Trimming left V 4 bases short and J 1 base short, with 14 bases between. CDR3 residues: CASSPLGRTNTEAFF. The CDR3 nucleotides are TGTGCCAGCAGCCCCCTCGGGCGGACGAACACTGAAGCTTTCTTT.

V and J are TRBV7-2 and TRBJ2-7, with D unresolved. The V and J ends lost 0 bases and 3 bases respectively, with 9 bases between them. The V gene's germline CDR1 is SGHTA and CDR2 FQGNSA. The CDR3 spans 14 residues. The CDR3 nucleotides read TGTGCCAGCAGCTTAGCCCTTAAAAACTACGAGCAGTACTTC. Translation gives CASSLALKNYEQYF.

The chain has TRBV7-9 and TRBJ1-4, with 9 bases identical to TRBD1. In germline, CDR1 is SEHNR, CDR2 FQNEAQ (reference sequence). V trimming: 6 bases; J trimming: 2 bases; junction bases outside the gene matches: 1. There are 14 residues in the CDR3. CDR3 nucleotides: TGTGCCAGCAGTGGGACAGGGACTAATGAAAAACTGTTTTTT. It translates to CASSGTGTNEKLFF.